This passage covers 27 T cell receptor beta chains from one sample sequenced in a study of blood T cell repertoires in COVID-19 (dated by TCRdb to 2020 to 2021). The library was generated by the immunoSEQ multiplex PCR assay. TCRdb took over this immuneACCESS table, retaining in-frame rearrangements with V and J assigned. Such tables are incomplete; in checked studies, under half of the missing clones stem from an unresolved V gene, and the remainder is unexplained. For this sample the table gives approximately 260,000 clones, of which approximately 89% were detected only once. The ten biggest clones cover approximately 2% of the sample. Sequencing was carried out using PBMCs or T cells enriched from blood (not recorded which). The receptors here all came from a woman between 55 and 75 years old who had recovered from COVID-19.

The chain combines TRBV10-3 with TRBJ2-2; possibly TRBD2 for D (6 bases). Trimming left V 3 bases short and J 7 bases short, with 18 bases between. The germline gives CDR1 ENHRY, CDR2 SYGVKD. The CDR3 runs 16 residues. CDR3: CAISEGPSSAGGELFF. CDR3 bases: TGTGCCATCAGTGAAGGTCCGTCTAGCGCCGGCGGGGAGCTGTTTTTT.

V usage is TRBV5-1 and J usage is TRBJ2-5, with D maybe TRBD1 (5 bases). The germline CDR1 and CDR2 sequences are SGHRS and YFSETQ. V was shortened by 4 bases and J by 1 base, with 14 bases between the two germline ends. The CDR3 runs to 15 residues. The CDR3 sequence is CASSTEGDTQETQYF. The CDR3 DNA sequence: TGCGCCAGCAGCACTGAAGGGGATACCCAAGAGACCCAGTACTTC.

The chain recombines TRBV5-1 with TRBJ1-1, with D perhaps matching TRBD1 (6 bases). Germline V lookup: CDR1 SGHRS, CDR2 YFSETQ. The CDR3 spans 16 residues. Between the trimmed V and J ends, which lost 1 base and 4 bases, there was a span of 17 bases. CDR3 amino acids: CASSLWSFAQGTEAFF. The CDR3 nucleotides read TGCGCCAGCAGCTTGTGGAGTTTCGCACAGGGCACTGAAGCTTTCTTT. The full variable domain, its missing parts supplied by reference TRBV5-1 and TRBJ1-1, is KAGVTQTPRYLIKTRGQQVTLSCSPISGHRSVSWYQQTPGQGLQFLFEYFSETQRNKGNFPGRFSGRQFSNSRSEMNVSTLELGDSALYLCASSLWSFAQGTEAFFGQGTRLTVV.

This clone was seen only a few times. V gene TRBV27 combines with J gene TRBJ1-2; D is undetermined. The CDR3 has 14 residues. The germline V gene encodes CDR1 MNHEY and CDR2 SMNVEV (reference sequence). V was trimmed by 2 bases and J by 3 bases, leaving 10 bases between them. The CDR3 nucleotides are TGTGCCAGCAGTTTACGTCAGGCCCACTATGGCTACACCTTC. This encodes CASSLRQAHYGYTF.

The chain is built from TRBV2 and TRBJ1-1; 10 bases agree with TRBD1. CDR3 length: 15 amino acids. Germline-derived CDR1 and CDR2 are SNHLY and FYNNEI. V shed 5 bases, J shed 4 bases, and the junction held 7 bases outside the gene matches. The CDR3 DNA reads as TGTGCCAGCAGTCCGCGGACAGGGGGATCCACTGAAGCTTTCTTT. Translation gives CASSPRTGGSTEAFF.

This chain joins TRBV30 and TRBJ1-3, with unresolved D. This CDR3 is built from 12 residues. Trimming removed 3 bases at V and 1 base at J, with 4 bases between. Germline CDR1 reads GTSNPN; CDR2 reads SVGIG (reference sequence). DNA for the CDR3: TGTGCCTGGAGGGAGTCTGGAAACACCATATATTTT. Residues: CAWRESGNTIYF.

This sequence joins TRBV11-2 and TRBJ1-6; D gene unclear. V was pared by 3 bases and J by 4 bases, with 4 bases between. The CDR3 is made up of 13 amino acids. CDR1 is SGHAT and CDR2 is FQNNGV in the germline V gene. The CDR3 DNA reads as TGTGCCAGCAGCTTGGCTTATAATTCACCCCTCCACTTT. Translated, it gives CASSLAYNSPLHF.

The V gene is TRBV5-4, the J gene TRBJ2-3; 10 nucleotides line up with TRBD2. Per the germline V gene, CDR1 is SGHNT and CDR2 is YYREEE (reference sequence). This CDR3 is 16 amino acids long. The J segment lost 2 bases and the V segment lost 3 bases, leaving 6 bases of the junction unmatched. This CDR3 reads CASSSPTSGHTDTQYF. The DNA for the CDR3 is TGTGCCAGCAGCTCCCCGACTAGCGGGCACACAGATACGCAGTATTTT.

This clone showed up just once. The V gene is TRBV5-1, the J gene TRBJ1-5, with D unresolved. This CDR3 is 16 amino acids long. V was pared by 0 bases and J by 0 bases, with 10 bases between. Germline CDR1 is SGHRS and CDR2 is YFSETQ. The CDR3, as DNA: TGCGCCAGCAGCTTGGAGGGAGGATATAGCAATCAGCCCCAGCATTTT. Encoded protein: CASSLEGGYSNQPQHF.

This chain joins TRBV6-1 and TRBJ2-1; TRBD2 matches at 10 bases. The V gene's germline CDR1 is MNHNS and CDR2 SASEGT. The CDR3 sequence is 16 residues long. V trimming: 2 bases; J trimming: 3 bases; junction bases outside the gene matches: 4. The CDR3 bases are TGTGCCAGCAGTGAATCGGGACTAGCGATCTACAATGAGCAGTTCTTC. Protein product: CASSESGLAIYNEQFF.

The chain recombines TRBV5-1 with TRBJ2-3, with 9 bases lining up with TRBD2. After removal of 4 bases from V and 6 bases from J, the junction contained 15 bases not matched to a gene. Germline V CDR1 and CDR2: SGHRS, YFSETQ. The CDR3 runs to 17 residues. The CDR3 bases are TGCGCCAGCAGCCCCTCCAGCCGGGCTAGCGGGGAGGATACGCAGTATTTT. This encodes CASSPSSRASGEDTQYF. Looking up the rest from reference TRBV5-1 and TRBJ2-3 gives the full variable domain: KAGVTQTPRYLIKTRGQQVTLSCSPISGHRSVSWYQQTPGQGLQFLFEYFSETQRNKGNFPGRFSGRQFSNSRSEMNVSTLELGDSALYLCASSPSSRASGEDTQYFGPGTRLTVL.

The rearrangement uses TRBV5-1 and TRBJ2-7; 11 bases line up with TRBD2. The CDR3 loop spans 16 amino acids. The V segment lost 4 bases and the J segment 3 bases; nucleotides outside the gene matches: 9. Germline lookup yields CDR1 SGHRS and CDR2 YFSETQ. The CDR3 nucleotides are TGCGCCAGCAGCGCCCAACTAGCGGGGGTTAACTACGAGCAGTACTTC. As protein: CASSAQLAGVNYEQYF.

As concerns this clone: Germline and junction disagree at one end, which may indicate a read error. This sequence joins TRBV7-7 and TRBJ2-5; D may be TRBD1 (5 bases). The germline V gene encodes CDR1 SSHAT and CDR2 FNYEAQ (reference sequence). The CDR3 loop spans 13 amino acids. CDR3 coding DNA: TGTGCTAGCAGCTTTGGCAGGGAAGAGACCCAGTACTTC. It specifies CASSFGREETQYF. The whole variable domain, remainder taken from reference TRBV7-7 and TRBJ2-5, is GAGVSQSPRYKVTKRGQDVTLRCDPISSHATLYWYQQALGQGPEFLTYFNYEAQPDKSGLPSDRFSAERPEGSISTLTIQRTEQRDSAMYRCASSFGREETQYFGPGTRLLVL.

The chain recombines TRBV18 with TRBJ2-5; D unclear. In germline, CDR1 is KGHSH, CDR2 LQKENI. The CDR3 is 13 residues long. V was clipped by 2 bases and J by 4 bases, with 8 bases between them. The CDR3, as DNA: TGTGCCAGCTCACCAAACTATTTAGAGACCCAGTACTTC. It translates to CASSPNYLETQYF.

This sequence joins TRBV3-1 (or the pseudogene TRBV3-2) and TRBJ2-3; 12 positions match TRBD2. Germline V gene lookup returns CDR1 LGHDT and CDR2 YNNKEL (reference sequence). The CDR3 contains 23 residues. V dropped 6 bases and J dropped 0; count of bases not matched to a gene: 25. The CDR3 DNA follows: TGTGCCAGCAGTCGGGGGGCAGGGAATACCGGGACTAGCGGGCGCACTAGCACAGATACGCAGTATTTT. Protein product: CASSRGAGNTGTSGRTSTDTQYF.

The gene calls are TRBV24-1 and TRBJ2-1; 9 nucleotides align to TRBD2. Germline V gives CDR1 KGHDR, CDR2 SFDVKD. V shed 7 bases, J shed 0 bases, and the junction held 3 bases outside the gene matches. This CDR3 comprises 15 residues. In nucleotides, the CDR3 is TGTGCCACCAGGCGTAGCGGGAGCTCCTACAATGAGCAGTTCTTC. Protein product: CATRRSGSSYNEQFF.

The V gene is TRBV2, the J gene TRBJ1-4; no clear D gene. The CDR3 consists of 14 residues. Between the trimmed V and J ends, which lost 8 bases and 8 bases, there was a span of 18 bases. Germline assignment: CDR1 SNHLY and CDR2 FYNNEI. Here the CDR3 DNA reads TGTGCCAGCCTCCTAAGTAGAGCGAGGGAAAAACTGTTTTTT. Its translation is CASLLSRAREKLFF.

The chain combines TRBV3-1 (or the pseudogene TRBV3-2) with TRBJ2-7; 8 positions agree with TRBD2. Germline values: CDR1 LGHDT, CDR2 YNNKEL (reference sequence). Germline trimming cut 4 bases from V and 0 bases from J; bases unmatched to any gene: 5. The CDR3 is made up of 15 amino acids. CDR3 nucleotide sequence: TGTGCCAGCAGCCGAGCCGGGACTAGCTCCTACGAGCAGTACTTC. This translates into CASSRAGTSSYEQYF.

The J gene is TRBJ2-5, the V gene TRBV3-1 (or the pseudogene TRBV3-2); 14 positions agree with TRBD2. The CDR3 runs 17 residues. Germline CDR1 and CDR2: LGHDT and YNNKEL (reference sequence). The V segment lost 6 bases and the J segment 4 bases; nucleotides outside the gene matches: 10. The CDR3 DNA sequence: TGTGCCAGCAGTTGGGGGGGACTAGCGGGAGTAGGAGAGACCCAGTACTTC. It encodes CASSWGGLAGVGETQYF.

A single count supports this clone. The chain employs TRBV7-9 and TRBJ2-7; possibly TRBD2 for D (6 bases). Trimming stripped 5 bases from V and 1 base from J, with 15 bases between. The germline V gene encodes CDR1 SEHNR and CDR2 FQNEAQ (reference sequence). The CDR3 consists of 15 residues. CDR3 residues: CASSTNGTSSYEQYF. In DNA form, the CDR3 reads TGTGCCAGCAGCACTAACGGGACTTCGTCCTACGAGCAGTACTTC.

The V call is TRBV19, the J call TRBJ2-7; 8 bases agree with TRBD1. The germline V gene has CDR1 LNHDA and CDR2 SQIVND (reference sequence). This CDR3 region has 13 residues. V was clipped by 3 bases and J by 7 bases; unmatched bases: 5. CDR3: CASSIQGAREQYF. In DNA, the CDR3 is TGTGCCAGTAGTATCCAGGGGGCGCGGGAGCAGTACTTC. Together with reference TRBV19 and TRBJ2-7, the CDR3 gives the full variable domain: DGGITQSPKYLFRKEGQNVTLSCEQNLNHDAMYWYRQDPGQGLRLIYYSQIVNDFQKGDIAEGYSVSREKKESFPLTVTSAQKNPTAFYLCASSIQGAREQYFGPGTRLTVT.

The J gene is TRBJ2-5, the V gene TRBV18; D is ambiguous. V gave up 3 bases and J gave up 5 bases, with 13 bases separating them. The CDR3 extends over 14 amino acids. Germline CDR1 and CDR2: KGHSH and LQKENI. CDR3: CASSPVTTGETQYF. In DNA, the CDR3 is TGTGCCAGCTCACCTGTCACGACCGGGGAGACCCAGTACTTC.

This chain links TRBV5-1 with TRBJ2-7; the match to TRBD2 covers 8 bases. Per germline, CDR1 SGHRS and CDR2 YFSETQ. The CDR3 loop spans 19 amino acids. The V gene end was trimmed by 4 bases and the J gene end by 5 bases; junction bases not matched to a gene: 23. For the CDR3, the DNA is TGCGCCAGCAGCAGCCGCGCAACGGGAGGGTCCCCCTTGGTGGACGAGCAGTACTTC. Protein: CASSSRATGGSPLVDEQYF. Full variable domain (missing parts from reference TRBV5-1 and TRBJ2-7): KAGVTQTPRYLIKTRGQQVTLSCSPISGHRSVSWYQQTPGQGLQFLFEYFSETQRNKGNFPGRFSGRQFSNSRSEMNVSTLELGDSALYLCASSSRATGGSPLVDEQYFGPGTRLTVT.

The chain recombines TRBV7-2 with TRBJ2-1; 9 nucleotides line up with TRBD2. The CDR3 loop spans 16 amino acids. The junction had 12 bases not matched to a gene; V was cut back by 6 bases and J by 6 bases. Looked up from germline, CDR1 is SGHTA and CDR2 is FQGNSA. In DNA form, the CDR3 reads TGTGCCAGCAGGTCAATGAGCGGGAGGTCTGGCAATGAGCAGTTCTTC. Translating it yields CASRSMSGRSGNEQFF.

The chain recombines TRBV30 with TRBJ2-1; no definite D call. The ends were cut back, 3 bases at V and 5 bases at J, with 26 bases in the middle. The CDR3 is made up of 18 amino acids. Germline V lookup: CDR1 GTSNPN, CDR2 SVGIG (reference sequence). For the CDR3, the DNA is TGTGCCTGGAGCGATTATCCTGATCCGACCCAGCGACACAATGAGCAGTTCTTC. Its translation: CAWSDYPDPTQRHNEQFF.

The chain recombines TRBV9 with TRBJ1-6, with D perhaps TRBD1 (6 bases). There are 14 residues in the CDR3. Germline CDR1 and CDR2: SGDLS and YYNGEE. V lost 3 bases, J lost 8 bases, and 12 bases lay in between. This CDR3 reads CASSGRGAHSPLHF. The CDR3 coding sequence is TGTGCCAGCAGCGGACGGGGGGCACATTCACCCCTCCACTTT. Full variable domain (missing parts from reference TRBV9 and TRBJ1-6): DSGVTQTPKHLITATGQRVTLRCSPRSGDLSVYWYQQSLDQGLQFLIQYYNGEERAKGNILERFSAQQFPDLHSELNLSSLELGDSALYFCASSGRGAHSPLHFGNGTRLTVT.

The CDR3 reads CASSQDRTGPQHF. In DNA, the CDR3 is TGTGCCAGCAGCCAAGATCGGACAGGGCCCCAGCATTTT. This chain links TRBV3-1 (or the pseudogene TRBV3-2) with TRBJ1-5, with 7 bases fitting TRBD1. V was pared by 0 bases and J by 9 bases, with 2 bases of the junction left unmatched. The CDR3 runs 13 residues. Germline V gene lookup returns CDR1 LGHDT and CDR2 YNNKEL (reference sequence).